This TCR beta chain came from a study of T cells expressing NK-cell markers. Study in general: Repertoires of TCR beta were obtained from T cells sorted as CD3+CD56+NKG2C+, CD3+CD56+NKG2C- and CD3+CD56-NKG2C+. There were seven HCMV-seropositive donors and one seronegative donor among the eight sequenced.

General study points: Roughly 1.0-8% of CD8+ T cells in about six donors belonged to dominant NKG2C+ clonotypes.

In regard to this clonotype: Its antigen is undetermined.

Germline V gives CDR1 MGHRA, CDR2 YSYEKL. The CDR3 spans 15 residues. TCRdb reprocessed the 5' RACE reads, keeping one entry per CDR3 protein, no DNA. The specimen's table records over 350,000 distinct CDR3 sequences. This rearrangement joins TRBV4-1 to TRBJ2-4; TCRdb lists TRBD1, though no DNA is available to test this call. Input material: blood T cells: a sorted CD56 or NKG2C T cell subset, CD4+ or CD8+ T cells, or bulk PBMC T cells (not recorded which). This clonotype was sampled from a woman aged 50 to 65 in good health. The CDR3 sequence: CASSRPGVDGNIQYF.